Listed below are T cell receptor beta chains from one sample, sequenced in a study of blood T cell repertoires in COVID-19. Sequencing was performed with immunoSEQ multiplex PCR; in TCRdb, only in-frame clones are kept and a portion is missing. Among 110,000 or so clones listed, approximately 80% were seen once. Specimen: peripheral blood. The receptors stem from a man between 70 and 80 years old with acute or convalescent COVID-19. The CDR3 runs from the conserved cysteine through the conserved F or W. The D gene is left open where the match is weak. The size field is filled for only some rows; it gives once, few, many or a size class.

V,length,D,size,J,DNA,CDR3
TRBV7-6,16,TRBD1,once,TRBJ2-7,TGTGCCAGCAGCTTCGATGTAGGACAGGGGGTCTACGAGCAGTACTTC,CASSFDVGQGVYEQYF
TRBV5-1,15,NA,NA,TRBJ2-2,TGCGCCAGCAGCTTGGGGATACAGGGATCCGGGGAGCTGTTTTTT,CASSLGIQGSGELFF
TRBV3-1/TRBV3-2,17,TRBD2,few,TRBJ2-2,TGTGCCAGCAGCCGTGGACTAGCGGGGGAGACCACCGGGGAGCTGTTTTTT,CASSRGLAGETTGELFF
TRBV3-1/TRBV3-2,14,NA,NA,TRBJ2-7,TGTGCCAGCAGCCAAGAAGGGAGCTCCTACGAGCAGTACTTC,CASSQEGSSYEQYF
TRBV25-1,15,TRBD2,NA,TRBJ2-3,TGTGCCAGCAGTAGGGCTAGCGGTAGCACAGATACGCAGTATTTT,CASSRASGSTDTQYF
TRBV12-5,13,NA,NA,TRBJ2-3,TGTGCTAGTGCAGGGTCTGGCACAGATACGCAGTATTTT,CASAGSGTDTQYF
TRBV4-1,15,TRBD1,once,TRBJ1-2,TGCGCCAGCAGCCTTACGACAGGGGGTAAGGCTGGCTACACCTTC,CASSLTTGGKAGYTF
TRBV6-5,15,NA,many,TRBJ1-6,TGTGCCACCCGGACACCGAGCTCCTATAATTCACCCCTCCACTTT,CATRTPSSYNSPLHF
TRBV2,15,TRBD2,NA,TRBJ2-2,TGTGCCAGCAGTGAACGCGGGGGGAACACCGGGGAGCTGTTTTTT,CASSERGGNTGELFF
TRBV5-1,16,TRBD1,NA,TRBJ2-3,TGCGCCAGCAGCTTGGGAGGGACAGGGAGTTCAGATACGCAGTATTTT,CASSLGGTGSSDTQYF
TRBV10-2,13,TRBD1,NA,TRBJ1-1,TGCGCCAGCAGTGAGCCGACCGGGACAGGGGCTTTCTTT,CASSEPTGTGAFF
TRBV30,19,TRBD1,NA,TRBJ2-6,TGTGCCTGCAGATTGCGGGACAGGGGATCACACTCTGGGGCCAACGTCCTGACTTTC,CACRLRDRGSHSGANVLTF
TRBV28,12,NA,NA,TRBJ2-7,TGTGCCAGCAGTAGAGGTGGGTACGAGCAGTACTTC,CASSRGGYEQYF
TRBV2,13,TRBD2,NA,TRBJ2-3,TGTGCCAGCAGTGTTCTGGGCGGGAGGGCCTTGGGTTTT,CASSVLGGRALGF
TRBV19,14,TRBD1,NA,TRBJ2-7,TGTGCCAGTAGATCTCGACAGGGCAGCCACGAGCAGTACTTC,CASRSRQGSHEQYF
TRBV5-1,17,NA,NA,TRBJ2-1,TGCGCCAGCAGCTTGGACTTAGCGGTTAGCTCCTACAATGAGCAGTTCTTC,CASSLDLAVSSYNEQFF
TRBV30,13,NA,NA,TRBJ1-5,TGTGCCTGGAGTGTGGGGGGGCGTCAGCCCCAGCATTTT,CAWSVGGRQPQHF
TRBV4-1,15,TRBD1,NA,TRBJ1-6,TGCGCCAGCAGCCGAGGGGGACAGCCGAATTCACCCCTCCACTTT,CASSRGGQPNSPLHF
TRBV11-2,14,TRBD1,few,TRBJ2-1,TGTGCCAGCAGCTTACGACAGGGGGCTTGGGAGCAGTTCTTC,CASSLRQGAWEQFF
TRBV5-8,17,TRBD1,NA,TRBJ1-5,TGTGCCAGCAGCATAGGACCGAGACAGGGGGACAATCAGCCCCAGCATTTT,CASSIGPRQGDNQPQHF
TRBV27,17,NA,NA,TRBJ2-3,TGTGCCAGCAGTTTGACCCTTAGTGGGCTTAGCACAGATACGCAGTATTTT,CASSLTLSGLSTDTQYF
TRBV29-1,11,NA,NA,TRBJ2-7,TGCAGCGTTGCGACAATCAACGAGCAGTACTTC,CSVATINEQYF
TRBV6-2/TRBV6-3,15,TRBD1,NA,TRBJ1-5,TGTGCCAGCAGTTTCGGGACAGGGCGCGATCAGCCCCAGCATTTT,CASSFGTGRDQPQHF
TRBV28,14,TRBD1,NA,TRBJ1-2,TGTGCCAGCAGTCTACCCGGGACAGGGAATGGCTACACCTTC,CASSLPGTGNGYTF
TRBV7-2,15,TRBD2,NA,TRBJ2-3,TGTGCCAGCAGCCCCCCGGGACTAGCTGGGGATACGCAGTATTTT,CASSPPGLAGDTQYF
TRBV4-3,14,NA,NA,TRBJ2-2,TGCGCCAGCAGCCAACAGGGGAACACCGGGGAGCTGTTTTTT,CASSQQGNTGELFF
TRBV18,15,NA,NA,TRBJ2-1,TGTGCCAGCTCACCCTTCCTAGAATCGTCCAATGAGCAGTTCTTC,CASSPFLESSNEQFF
TRBV7-3,14,NA,once,TRBJ2-1,TGTGCCAGCAGCTTAACCGGGTGGGGCGATGAGCAGTTCTTC,CASSLTGWGDEQFF
TRBV6-5,13,NA,NA,TRBJ1-4,TGTGCCAGCGCTAGGGGAACTAATGAAAAACTGTTTTTT,CASARGTNEKLFF
TRBV29-1,14,NA,NA,TRBJ1-1,TGCAGCGTGGTCGTGAGGCAGACGAACACTGAAGCTTTCTTT,CSVVVRQTNTEAFF
TRBV19,18,TRBD2,NA,TRBJ2-1,TGTGCCAGTAGTCCTCCCCGACTAGCGGGGGGGATCTACAATGAGCAGTTCTTC,CASSPPRLAGGIYNEQFF
TRBV4-3,16,TRBD2,NA,TRBJ2-1,TGCGCCAGCAGCCAAGATACTAGCGGGAGATACAATGAGCAGTTCTTC,CASSQDTSGRYNEQFF
TRBV11-2,16,NA,NA,TRBJ2-5,TGTGCCAGCAGCCACGGACAGCCTTTGTACCAAGAGACCCAGTACTTC,CASSHGQPLYQETQYF
TRBV30,14,TRBD2,NA,TRBJ2-1,TGTGCCTGGACTAGGACTAGCGGGGGGTATGAGCAGTTCTTC,CAWTRTSGGYEQFF
TRBV4-3,15,TRBD1,NA,TRBJ2-7,TGCGCCAGCAGCCAAGACAGGGGGAGCTCCTACGAGCAGTACTTC,CASSQDRGSSYEQYF
TRBV19,15,NA,NA,TRBJ1-4,TGTGCCAGTAGTAATTTGGGGGCGTCTAATGAAAAACTGTTTTTT,CASSNLGASNEKLFF
TRBV18,14,NA,few,TRBJ1-1,TGTGCCAGCTCACCTGGTCCGATAGACACTGAAGCTTTCTTT,CASSPGPIDTEAFF
TRBV7-9,17,TRBD2,NA,TRBJ2-7,TGTGCCAGCAGCTCGCCGGGACTAGTCTCGCCGGCGGGCGAGCAGTACTTC,CASSSPGLVSPAGEQYF
TRBV4-1,13,NA,few,TRBJ2-7,TGCGCCAGCAGCCAAGTAGCTGCCTACGAGCAGTACTTC,CASSQVAAYEQYF
TRBV7-2,12,NA,NA,TRBJ1-1,TGTGCCACCCGGGAATGGGGTACGGAGGCTTTCTTT,CATREWGTEAFF
TRBV5-1,15,NA,once,TRBJ1-4,TGCGCCAGCAGCTCAGGACAGTCCTCTAATGAAAAACTGTTTTTT,CASSSGQSSNEKLFF
TRBV24-1,13,TRBD1,NA,TRBJ2-3,TGTGCCACCGGACAGGAGGTCACAGATACGCAGTATTTT,CATGQEVTDTQYF
TRBV3-1/TRBV3-2,12,TRBD2,NA,TRBJ2-1,TGTGCCAGCCGTACTAGCGGGCATGAGCAGTTCTTC,CASRTSGHEQFF
TRBV11-2,15,TRBD1,NA,TRBJ2-1,TGTGCCAGCAGCTTAGTGGCGGGACAGGGCTTTGAGCAGTTCTTC,CASSLVAGQGFEQFF
TRBV30,14,TRBD2,NA,TRBJ2-7,TGTGCCTGGAGTTTGACTAGCGGTACCTACGAGCAGTACTTC,CAWSLTSGTYEQYF
TRBV5-4,15,TRBD2,NA,TRBJ2-1,TGTGCCAGCAGCCCGGGACTAGCGGGGCTTGGGGAGCAGTTCTTC,CASSPGLAGLGEQFF
TRBV19,15,NA,NA,TRBJ1-2,TGTGCCAGTACCCCAGGGGTCAATCCTCTCCTAGGCTACACCTTC,CASTPGVNPLLGYTF
TRBV11-2,15,NA,NA,TRBJ1-2,TGTGCCAGCAGCTTAGATCCGGCAGGCAACTATGGCTACACCTTC,CASSLDPAGNYGYTF
TRBV5-1,15,TRBD1,NA,TRBJ1-1,TGCGCCAGCAGCTTATCCACCGGGACAGGGACTCAAGCTTTCTTT,CASSLSTGTGTQAFF
TRBV21-1,16,NA,NA,TRBJ2-3,TGTGCCAGCAGCAATAGTTTCGGGGGTATGTGGGATACGCAGTATTTT,CASSNSFGGMWDTQYF
TRBV28,16,NA,few,TRBJ1-1,TGTGCCACTACATCGTTACTGACAGCCTTAAACACTGAAGCTTTCTTT,CATTSLLTALNTEAFF
TRBV30,13,TRBD1,NA,TRBJ1-2,TGTGCCTGGAGTGTATTAAGGGGGCGAGGCTACACCTTC,CAWSVLRGRGYTF
TRBV30,13,NA,NA,TRBJ1-5,TGTGCCTGGAGTGGGGGCGGGAGTCAGCCCCAGCATTTT,CAWSGGGSQPQHF